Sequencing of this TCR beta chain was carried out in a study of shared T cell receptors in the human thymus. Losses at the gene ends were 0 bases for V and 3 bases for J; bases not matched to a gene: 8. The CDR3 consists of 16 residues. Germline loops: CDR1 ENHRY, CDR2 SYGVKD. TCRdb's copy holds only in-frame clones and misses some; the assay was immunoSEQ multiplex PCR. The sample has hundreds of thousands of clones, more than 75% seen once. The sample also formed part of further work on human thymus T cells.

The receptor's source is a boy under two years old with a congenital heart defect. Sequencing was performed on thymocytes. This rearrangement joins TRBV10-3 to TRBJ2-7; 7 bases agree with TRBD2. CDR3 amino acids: CAISESGRGRFYEQYF. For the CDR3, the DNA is TGTGCCATCAGTGAGTCGGGGAGGGGCAGGTTCTACGAGCAGTACTTC.